The clone carrying this T cell receptor (beta chain) was counted a few times. Its specificity is unknown. The source of the sample is a study of cytomegalovirus exposure and HLA in healthy donors. Study-level background: In an earlier analysis, around 100 million unique TCR beta sequences were found from some 180 million T cells.

This PCR relied on a set of 60 Vbeta primers and 13 Jbeta primers. TCRdb keeps only in-frame clones here, not all; method: immunoSEQ multiplex PCR. The table records approximately 53,000 clones, over 60% of them present only once. The study, taken as a whole, reports: The study listed roughly 160 cytomegalovirus-associated TCR beta chains.

V was trimmed by 2 bases and J by 7 bases, leaving 8 bases between them. This CDR3 region has 11 residues. Germline CDR1 reads GTSNPN; CDR2 reads SVGIG (reference sequence). The rearrangement joins TRBV30 to TRBJ1-1, with D unresolved. Specimen: PBMCs. The sequence came from a woman aged 45-60 years in good health and CMV-seronegative. CDR3 DNA: TGTGCCTGGAGTTACCGACTTGAAGCTTTCTTT. This codes for CAWSYRLEAFF.